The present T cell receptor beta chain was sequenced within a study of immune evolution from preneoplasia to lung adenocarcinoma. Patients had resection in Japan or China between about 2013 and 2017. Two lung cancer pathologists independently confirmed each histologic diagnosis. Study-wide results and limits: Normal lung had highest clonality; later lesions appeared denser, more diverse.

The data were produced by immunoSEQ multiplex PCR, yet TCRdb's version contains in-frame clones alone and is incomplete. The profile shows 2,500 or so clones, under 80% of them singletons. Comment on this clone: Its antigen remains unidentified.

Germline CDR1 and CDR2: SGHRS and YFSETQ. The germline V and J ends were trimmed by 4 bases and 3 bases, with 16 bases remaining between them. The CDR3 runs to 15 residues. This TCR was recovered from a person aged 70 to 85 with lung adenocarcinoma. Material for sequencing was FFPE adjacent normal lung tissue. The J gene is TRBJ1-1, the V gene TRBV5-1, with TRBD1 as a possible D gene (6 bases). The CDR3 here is CASSLSLGAHTEAFF. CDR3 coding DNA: TGCGCCAGCAGCCTATCGTTGGGGGCCCACACTGAAGCTTTCTTT. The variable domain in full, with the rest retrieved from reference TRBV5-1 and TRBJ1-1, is KAGVTQTPRYLIKTRGQQVTLSCSPISGHRSVSWYQQTPGQGLQFLFEYFSETQRNKGNFPGRFSGRQFSNSRSEMNVSTLELGDSALYLCASSLSLGAHTEAFFGQGTRLTVV.